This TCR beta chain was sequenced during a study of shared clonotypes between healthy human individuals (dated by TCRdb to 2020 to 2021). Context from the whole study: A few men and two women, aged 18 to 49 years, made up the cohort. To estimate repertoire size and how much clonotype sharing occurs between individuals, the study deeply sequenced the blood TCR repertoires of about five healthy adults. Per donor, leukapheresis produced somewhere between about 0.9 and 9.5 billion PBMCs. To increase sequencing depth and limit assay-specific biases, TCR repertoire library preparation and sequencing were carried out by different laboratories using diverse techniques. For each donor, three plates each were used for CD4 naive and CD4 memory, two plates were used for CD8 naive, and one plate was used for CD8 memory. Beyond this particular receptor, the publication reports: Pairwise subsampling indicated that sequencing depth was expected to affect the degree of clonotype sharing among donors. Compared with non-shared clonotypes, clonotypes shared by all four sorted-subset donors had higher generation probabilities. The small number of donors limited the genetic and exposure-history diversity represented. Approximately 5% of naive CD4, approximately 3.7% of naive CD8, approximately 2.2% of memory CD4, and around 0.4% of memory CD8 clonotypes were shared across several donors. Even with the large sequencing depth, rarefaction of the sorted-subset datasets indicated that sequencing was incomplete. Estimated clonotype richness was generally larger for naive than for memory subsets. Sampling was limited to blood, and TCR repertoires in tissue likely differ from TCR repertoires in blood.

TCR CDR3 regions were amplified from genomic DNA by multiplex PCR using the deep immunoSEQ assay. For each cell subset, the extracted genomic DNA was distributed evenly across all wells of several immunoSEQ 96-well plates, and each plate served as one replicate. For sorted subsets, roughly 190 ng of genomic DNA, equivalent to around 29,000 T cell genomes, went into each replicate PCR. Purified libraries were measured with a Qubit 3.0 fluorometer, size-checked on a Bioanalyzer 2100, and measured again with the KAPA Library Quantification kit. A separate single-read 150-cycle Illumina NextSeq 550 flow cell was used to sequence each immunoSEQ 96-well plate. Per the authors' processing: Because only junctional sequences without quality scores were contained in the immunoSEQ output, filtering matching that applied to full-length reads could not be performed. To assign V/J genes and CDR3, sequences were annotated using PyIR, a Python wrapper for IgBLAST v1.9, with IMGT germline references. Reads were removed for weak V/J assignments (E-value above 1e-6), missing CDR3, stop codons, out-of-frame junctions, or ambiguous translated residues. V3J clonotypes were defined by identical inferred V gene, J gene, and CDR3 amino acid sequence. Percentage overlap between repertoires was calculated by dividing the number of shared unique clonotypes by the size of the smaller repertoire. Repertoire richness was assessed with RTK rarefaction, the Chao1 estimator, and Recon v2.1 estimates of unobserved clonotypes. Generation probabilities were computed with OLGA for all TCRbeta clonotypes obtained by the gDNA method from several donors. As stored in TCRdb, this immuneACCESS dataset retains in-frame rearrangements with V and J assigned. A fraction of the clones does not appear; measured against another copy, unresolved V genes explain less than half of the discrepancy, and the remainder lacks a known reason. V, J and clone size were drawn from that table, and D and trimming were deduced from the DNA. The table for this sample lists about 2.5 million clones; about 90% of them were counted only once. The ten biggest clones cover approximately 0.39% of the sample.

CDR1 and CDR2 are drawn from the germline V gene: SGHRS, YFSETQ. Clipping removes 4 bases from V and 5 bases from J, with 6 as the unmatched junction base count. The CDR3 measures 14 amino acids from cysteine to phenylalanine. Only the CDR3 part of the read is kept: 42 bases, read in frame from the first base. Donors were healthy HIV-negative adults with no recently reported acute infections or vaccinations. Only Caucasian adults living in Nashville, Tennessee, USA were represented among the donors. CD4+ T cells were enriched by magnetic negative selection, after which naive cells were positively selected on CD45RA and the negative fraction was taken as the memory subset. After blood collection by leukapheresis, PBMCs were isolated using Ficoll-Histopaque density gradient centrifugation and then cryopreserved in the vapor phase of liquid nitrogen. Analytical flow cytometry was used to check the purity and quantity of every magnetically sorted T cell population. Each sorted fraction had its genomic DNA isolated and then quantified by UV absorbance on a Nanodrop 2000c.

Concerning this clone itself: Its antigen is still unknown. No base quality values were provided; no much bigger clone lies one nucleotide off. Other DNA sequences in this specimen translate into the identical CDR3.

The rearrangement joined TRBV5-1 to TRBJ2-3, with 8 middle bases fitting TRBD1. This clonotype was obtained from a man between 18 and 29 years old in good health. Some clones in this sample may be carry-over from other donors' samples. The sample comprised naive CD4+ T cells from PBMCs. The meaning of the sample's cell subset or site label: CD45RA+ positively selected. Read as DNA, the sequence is TGCGCCAGCAGCCCTGGACAGGGAGGAGATACGCAGTATTTT. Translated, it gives CASSPGQGGDTQYF. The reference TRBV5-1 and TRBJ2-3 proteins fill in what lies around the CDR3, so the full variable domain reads KAGVTQTPRYLIKTRGQQVTLSCSPISGHRSVSWYQQTPGQGLQFLFEYFSETQRNKGNFPGRFSGRQFSNSRSEMNVSTLELGDSALYLCASSPGQGGDTQYFGPGTRLTVL.